The 15 T cell receptor beta chains below were found in one sample sequenced in a study of PD-1 blockade in classical Hodgkin lymphoma. Each and every patient relapsed after autologous stem cell transplantation, and patients got differing brentuximab vedotin exposure. Measured with immunoSEQ multiplex PCR; TCRdb has only the in-frame clones, and not every one. Of 15,000 or so clones in the sample, about 60% were seen once. Sample: peripheral blood mononuclear cells (PBMCs), taken at baseline. The receptors here all came from a human donor with classical Hodgkin lymphoma.

V gene TRBV20-1 combines with J gene TRBJ2-7; possibly TRBD1 for D (6 bases). Trimming cost V 6 bases and J 4 bases, with 10 bases left between them. The length of the CDR3 is 11 residues. The germline V gene encodes CDR1 DFQATT and CDR2 SNEGSKA (reference sequence). DNA of the CDR3: TGCAGTGCGCCAGGGACATACGAGCAGTACTTC. Amino acid sequence: CSAPGTYEQYF.

The chain recombines TRBV27 with TRBJ1-2, with unresolved D. Germline V CDR1 and CDR2: MNHEY, SMNVEV (reference sequence). The CDR3 spans 16 residues. The V and J ends lost 0 bases and 8 bases respectively, with 19 bases between them. The CDR3 sequence: CASSLSFSWGVGGYTF. The CDR3, as DNA: TGTGCCAGCAGTTTATCGTTTTCATGGGGAGTGGGAGGCTACACCTTC.

This chain connects TRBV28 to TRBJ1-4, with TRBD1 as a possible D gene (5 bases). Germline V gene sequence: CDR1 MDHEN, CDR2 SYDVKM. Trimming took off 4 bases at V and 4 bases at J, with 13 bases between the two ends. The CDR3 is made up of 15 amino acids. CDR3 residues: CASSSTGRLNEKLFF. The CDR3 coding sequence is TGTGCCAGCAGTTCAACGGGACGGCTTAATGAAAAACTGTTTTTT.

This clone was counted a few times. The chain couples TRBV7-3 to TRBJ2-3; D possibly corresponds to TRBD2 (5 bases). Germline lookup yields CDR1 SGHTA and CDR2 FQGTGA. V gave up 5 bases and J gave up 2 bases, with 11 bases separating them. This CDR3 comprises 14 residues. CDR3 nucleotide sequence: TGTGCCAGCAGCCTCGCCGGACTCACAGATACGCAGTATTTT. It specifies CASSLAGLTDTQYF.

The rearrangement joins TRBV7-6 to TRBJ2-7, with 8 bases that match TRBD1. The CDR3 has 13 residues. Germline trimming cut 5 bases from V and 3 bases from J; bases unmatched to any gene: 3. Germline V gene sequence: CDR1 SGHVS, CDR2 FNYEAQ. CDR3 DNA: TGTGCCAGCAGCCCCGGGACAGGCTACGAGCAGTACTTC. Protein: CASSPGTGYEQYF.

V gene TRBV5-4 combines with J gene TRBJ2-2; D unresolved. Trimming pared 2 bases from V and 2 bases from J, leaving 13 bases between. Per germline, CDR1 SGHNT and CDR2 YYREEE (reference sequence). The CDR3 length is 16 residues. CDR3 sequence reads: CASSFITVLNTGELFF. CDR3 nucleotide sequence: TGTGCCAGCAGCTTTATTACAGTATTAAACACCGGGGAGCTGTTTTTT.

J is TRBJ2-5 and V is TRBV21-1. The J call may be incorrect, as the DNA end agrees better with TRBJ2-7. TRBV21-1 is a pseudogene locus. The CDR3 is 15 residues long. The CDR3, as DNA: TGTGCCAGCAGCAAAAAGGGACCTAGAACCTACGAGCAGTACTTC. Translated, it gives CASSKKGPRTYEQYF.

The chain carries TRBV18 and TRBJ1-4; D call uncertain. CDR3 size: 15 residues. Looked up from germline, CDR1 is KGHSH and CDR2 is LQKENI. The V end was cut by 0 bases, the J end by 0 bases, with 5 bases between. CDR3 protein: CASSPPQSTNEKLFF. The CDR3 nucleotides are TGTGCCAGCTCACCACCGCAGTCAACTAATGAAAAACTGTTTTTT. Full variable domain (rest looked up from reference TRBV18 and TRBJ1-4): NAGVMQNPRHLVRRRGQEARLRCSPMKGHSHVYWYRQLPEEGLKFMVYLQKENIIDESGMPKERFSAEFPKEGPSILRIQQVVRGDSAAYFCASSPPQSTNEKLFFGSGTQLSVL.

The genes are TRBV7-6 and TRBJ2-5; D uncertain. V lost 5 bases, J lost 2 bases, and 6 bases lay in between. Per germline, CDR1 SGHVS and CDR2 FNYEAQ. This CDR3 has 12 amino acids. Here the CDR3 DNA reads TGTGCCAGCAGCCCACCTCAAGAGACCCAGTACTTC. Protein product: CASSPPQETQYF.

This clone is termed large. The chain is built from TRBV7-9 and TRBJ1-2, with TRBD1 matching 7 bases. The V segment lost 0 bases and the J segment 4 bases; nucleotides outside the gene matches: 2. The CDR3 length is 14 residues. Per the germline V gene, CDR1 is SEHNR and CDR2 is FQNEAQ (reference sequence). CDR3 DNA: TGTGCCAGCAGCTTAGCCGACAGGGCCTATGGCTACACCTTC. Translating it yields CASSLADRAYGYTF. Full variable domain (missing parts from reference TRBV7-9 and TRBJ1-2): DTGVSQNPRHKITKRGQNVTFRCDPISEHNRLYWYRQTLGQGPEFLTYFQNEAQLEKSRLLSDRFSAERPKGSFSTLEIQRTEQGDSAMYLCASSLADRAYGYTFGSGTRLTVV.

As regards this clone: Other DNA sequences in this sample translate to the same CDR3. The J gene is TRBJ2-5, the V gene TRBV5-4, with TRBD2 matching over 15 bases. CDR1 SGHNT and CDR2 YYREEE come from the germline V gene (reference sequence). This CDR3 comprises 17 residues. V was pared by 4 bases and J by 5 bases, with 9 bases of the junction left unmatched. CDR3 loop: CASSPGLAGGPEETQYF. In DNA form, the CDR3 reads TGTGCCAGCAGCCCTGGACTAGCGGGAGGGCCTGAGGAGACCCAGTACTTC.

The chain has TRBV28 and TRBJ2-7; TRBD2 is a possible D gene (5 bases). The CDR3 sequence is 14 residues long. V lost 6 bases, J lost 2 bases, and 14 bases lay in between. Germline V gene lookup returns CDR1 MDHEN and CDR2 SYDVKM. CDR3 loop: CASRDCPRPYEQYF. The CDR3 nucleotides read TGTGCCAGCAGGGACTGCCCACGACCCTACGAGCAGTACTTC.

This clone has a handful of counts. The CDR3, as DNA: TGTGCCAGCAGTTACAATGGACAGGGAAACACTGAAGCTTTCTTT. This translates into CASSYNGQGNTEAFF. This sequence joins TRBV27 and TRBJ1-1, with 8 bases aligning to TRBD1. The germline gives CDR1 MNHEY, CDR2 SMNVEV (reference sequence). This CDR3 spans 15 amino acids. The junction had 6 bases not matched to a gene; V was cut back by 4 bases and J by 2 bases.

The V gene is TRBV28, the J gene TRBJ2-4; tentatively, D is TRBD1 (6 bases). V shed 3 bases and J shed 3 bases, with 18 bases lying between them. From germline, CDR1 is MDHEN and CDR2 SYDVKM. There are 17 residues in the CDR3. CDR3 loop: CASSFSSAAGDKNIQYF. The CDR3 DNA sequence: TGTGCCAGCAGTTTTTCGAGTGCGGCAGGGGACAAAAACATTCAGTACTTC.

This clone came up a few times. This chain links TRBV27 with TRBJ2-6, with 9 bases matching TRBD1. This CDR3 has 18 amino acids. V lost 2 bases and J lost 0; bases outside the gene matches: 5. Germline V gives CDR1 MNHEY, CDR2 SMNVEV (reference sequence). CDR3 region: CASSLLQGAYSGANVLTF. The CDR3, as DNA: TGTGCCAGCAGTTTACTACAGGGGGCCTACTCTGGGGCCAACGTCCTGACTTTC.